Each of the 15 T cell receptor beta chains below was sequenced from the same sample in a study of radiotherapy plus CTLA-4 blockade in lung cancer. The data were produced by immunoSEQ multiplex PCR, yet TCRdb's version contains in-frame clones alone and is incomplete. Of around 71,000 clones detected, roughly three quarters appear once; the ten largest clones hold more than 15%. The sequencing used peripheral blood, collected from a patient treated with radiotherapy plus ipilimumab. All receptors come from a human donor with non-small cell lung cancer whose response to radiotherapy plus ipilimumab could not be evaluated. Some clones in this sample may be carry-over from other donors' samples.

This clone occurred a few times. The chain employs TRBV7-9 and TRBJ2-7; 10 nucleotides align to TRBD1. Germline assignment: CDR1 SEHNR and CDR2 FQNEAQ (reference sequence). With 5 bases clipped from V and 4 bases from J, the junction kept 5 bases outside the gene matches. This CDR3 has 14 amino acids. In DNA, the CDR3 is TGTGCCAGCAGCCCCGGGACAGGGGAATACGAGCAGTACTTC. Its protein is CASSPGTGEYEQYF.

There are a few counts of this clone. This chain connects TRBV5-1 to TRBJ2-7, with 7 positions matching TRBD1. This CDR3 contains 14 residues. Losses at the gene ends were 2 bases for V and 5 bases for J; bases not matched to a gene: 7. Germline V CDR1 and CDR2: SGHRS, YFSETQ. The CDR3 nucleotides are TGCGCCAGCAGCTTTGAGGACAGGTTCAACGAGCAGTACTTC. Translated, it gives CASSFEDRFNEQYF. The entire variable domain, with the rest obtained from reference TRBV5-1 and TRBJ2-7, is as follows: KAGVTQTPRYLIKTRGQQVTLSCSPISGHRSVSWYQQTPGQGLQFLFEYFSETQRNKGNFPGRFSGRQFSNSRSEMNVSTLELGDSALYLCASSFEDRFNEQYFGPGTRLTVT.

J is TRBJ2-1 and V is TRBV28; no reliable D call. From germline, CDR1 is MDHEN and CDR2 SYDVKM. The V end was cut by 4 bases, the J end by 0 bases, with 13 bases between. The CDR3 totals 16 residues. CDR3 amino acids: CASSYSSPLSYNEQFF. The CDR3 DNA reads TGTGCCAGCAGTTACTCCTCCCCGCTCTCCTACAATGAGCAGTTCTTC.

The V and J genes are TRBV28 and TRBJ1-2; 12 nucleotides line up with TRBD1. The germline CDR1 and CDR2 sequences are MDHEN and SYDVKM. V was pared by 7 bases and J by 5 bases, with 11 bases of the junction left unmatched. This CDR3 has 16 residues. For the CDR3, the DNA is TGTGCCAGCAAAGGACGGGACAGGGGGCCCCTTTATGGCTACACCTTC. Translation gives CASKGRDRGPLYGYTF.

The gene calls are TRBV5-8 and TRBJ2-3; unclear D gene. This CDR3 region has 14 residues. V was clipped by 6 bases and J by 0 bases, with 11 bases between them. The germline CDR1 and CDR2 sequences are SGHTS and YDEGEE. CDR3 region: CASTSATSTDTQYF. The CDR3 region has the DNA TGTGCCAGCACCTCCGCAACTAGCACAGATACGCAGTATTTT.

J is TRBJ2-1 and V is TRBV6-5, with 12 bases fitting TRBD2. This CDR3 has 16 residues. Per the germline V gene, CDR1 is MNHEY and CDR2 is SVGAGI. V dropped 3 bases and J dropped 4; count of bases not matched to a gene: 4. The CDR3 region has the DNA TGTGCCAGCAGTTATACCACTAGCGGGGGGTACAATGAGCAGTTCTTC. Amino acids: CASSYTTSGGYNEQFF.

The chain carries TRBV27 and TRBJ2-2; D is perhaps TRBD1 (7 bases). The germline CDR1 and CDR2 sequences are MNHEY and SMNVEV (reference sequence). CDR3 size: 15 residues. Trimming pared 6 bases from V and 5 bases from J, leaving 16 bases between. CDR3 in amino acids: CASREGQAGTGELFF. The DNA for the CDR3 is TGTGCCAGCAGAGAAGGACAGGCGGGGACCGGGGAGCTGTTTTTT.

The J gene is TRBJ2-3, the V gene TRBV5-1; 9 nucleotides agree with TRBD2. V was clipped by 3 bases and J by 4 bases; unmatched bases: 9. Per the germline V gene, CDR1 is SGHRS and CDR2 is YFSETQ. The CDR3 totals 16 residues. CDR3 sequence (DNA): TGCGCCAGCAGCTCTTTAGCGGGGGACTTGGCAGATACGCAGTATTTT. Translation: CASSSLAGDLADTQYF.

The chain has TRBV15 and TRBJ1-5, with D possibly matching TRBD1 (5 bases). This CDR3 region has 19 residues. V lost 5 bases to trimming and J lost 5 bases, with 28 bases between them. Germline CDR1 reads LNHNV; CDR2 reads YYDKDF (reference sequence). CDR3 region: CATSAWDLYEDRWHQPQHF. In DNA form, the CDR3 reads TGTGCCACCAGCGCCTGGGACTTGTACGAGGACCGGTGGCATCAGCCCCAGCATTTT.

The gene calls are TRBV6-1 and TRBJ1-5; possibly TRBD1 for D (6 bases). Germline V gene lookup returns CDR1 MNHNS and CDR2 SASEGT. The CDR3 is 14 residues long. Trimming stripped 3 bases from V and 7 bases from J, with 13 bases between. As DNA, the CDR3 is TGTGCCAGCAGTGACCGGGGGGCGGGCCAGCCCCAGCATTTT. Translated: CASSDRGAGQPQHF.

This clone was seen only a few times. This sequence joins TRBV20-1 and TRBJ1-4; D remains unclear. Germline V gene data show CDR1 as DFQATT and CDR2 as SNEGSKA (reference sequence). V lost 5 bases, J lost 8 bases, and 9 bases lay in between. CDR3 length: 11 residues. In nucleotides, the CDR3 is TGCAGTGCTCTACTCCCCGAAAAACTGTTTTTT. Amino acids: CSALLPEKLFF.

This sequence joins TRBV18 and TRBJ2-7; TRBD2 aligns across 12 bases. Per the germline V gene, CDR1 is KGHSH and CDR2 is LQKENI. This CDR3 has 16 amino acids. With V trimmed by 2 bases and J by 2 bases, 4 bases remained unmatched. DNA of the CDR3: TGTGCCAGCTCACCAGGGCTAGCGGGGGGGACCTACGAGCAGTACTTC. This gives the protein CASSPGLAGGTYEQYF.

This clone appeared once. The chain is built from TRBV5-1 and TRBJ2-2; unclear D gene. Germline V gene sequence: CDR1 SGHRS, CDR2 YFSETQ. The CDR3 has 15 amino acids. V gave up 0 bases and J gave up 1 base, with 7 bases separating them. CDR3 DNA: TGCGCCAGCAGCTTGGAGCATGGGAACACCGGGGAGCTGTTTTTT. Translated, it gives CASSLEHGNTGELFF.

V and J are TRBV19 and TRBJ1-1; tentative D call: TRBD1 (5 bases). Germline V gene data show CDR1 as LNHDA and CDR2 as SQIVND (reference sequence). V was cut by 3 bases and J by 3 bases, with 8 bases left in between. The CDR3 contains 13 residues. DNA of the CDR3: TGTGCCAGTAGTATTTGGGGGGACACTGAAGCTTTCTTT. Translated: CASSIWGDTEAFF.

V is TRBV5-1 and J is TRBJ1-1; 8 nucleotides match TRBD1. From germline, CDR1 is SGHRS and CDR2 YFSETQ. The CDR3 runs to 16 residues. V was clipped by 2 bases and J by 0 bases; unmatched bases: 6. CDR3 sequence (DNA): TGCGCCAGCAGCTTAGGGCAGGGGGCCTTGAACACTGAAGCTTTCTTT. It translates to CASSLGQGALNTEAFF.